These 10 T cell receptor beta chains originate from one sample sequenced in a study of regulatory T cells in long-lasting Graves disease. Sample time point: newly diagnosed GD, antithyroid drugs for less than 3 months. With RNA extracted from PBMCs as input, the TCR library was made. In building TCR beta libraries, iRepertoire HTBI primers were used together with Arm-PCR of CDR3 regions. MiXCR was run by TCRdb on the multiplex PCR reads, yielding one entry per CDR3 protein. In the table there are more than 350,000 distinct CDR3 sequences, 15% of which are singletons. These data also featured in a second study, about T cells in Graves' hyperthyroidism and ophthalmopathy.

The sequencing here drew on peripheral blood mononuclear cells (PBMCs), taken at new diagnosis, from a patient treated with antithyroid drugs. The receptors here all came from a woman in her thirties with Graves disease.

The V gene is TRBV7-3, the J gene TRBJ2-5; weak D call: TRBD2 (5 bases). Trimming left V 5 bases short and J 5 bases short, with 15 bases between. This CDR3 is 14 amino acids long. Germline CDR1 SGHTA, CDR2 FQGTGA. In DNA form, the CDR3 reads TGTGCCAGCAGCCCTACCGGGGTTTTGGAGACCCAGTACTTC. Amino acids: CASSPTGVLETQYF.

The sample holds a few counts of this clonotype. The CDR3 sequence is CASSILQGTGNTIYF. In DNA, the CDR3 is TGCGCCAGCAGCATTTTACAGGGGACTGGAAACACCATATATTTT. The V gene is TRBV5-1, the J gene TRBJ1-3; TRBD1 matches 7 bases. The CDR3 spans 15 residues. V lost 4 bases, J lost 2 bases, and 6 bases stayed unmatched. Germline CDR1 is SGHRS and CDR2 is YFSETQ.

This clonotype has just a few counts. The chain is built from TRBV27 and TRBJ2-3; possible D gene TRBD2, 7 bases. V was trimmed by 6 bases and J by 7 bases, leaving 11 bases between them. Germline assignment: CDR1 MNHEY and CDR2 SMNVEV (reference sequence). CDR3 length: 12 amino acids. The CDR3 loop reads CASRGGDYTQYF. The CDR3 DNA reads as TGTGCCAGCAGAGGGGGGGATTATACGCAGTATTTT.

J is TRBJ2-7 and V is TRBV20-1, with TRBD2 matching 9 bases. Trimming removed 5 bases from V and 5 bases from J; junction bases left unmatched: 13. The germline V gene encodes CDR1 DFQATT and CDR2 SNEGSKA (reference sequence). The CDR3 covers 15 residues. The DNA for the CDR3 is TGCAGTGCTGGTAGCGGGAGTGAAGTTCGGAACGAGCAGTACTTC. Translation: CSAGSGSEVRNEQYF.

The V call is TRBV7-9, the J call TRBJ1-2; no definite D call. V was shortened by 2 bases and J by 8 bases, with 9 bases between the two germline ends. The CDR3 contains 12 residues. The germline gives CDR1 SEHNR, CDR2 FQNEAQ (reference sequence). DNA of the CDR3: TGTGCCAGCAGCTTATTCGATCTAGGCTACACCTTC. Translated: CASSLFDLGYTF.

The rearrangement joins TRBV9 to TRBJ2-7, with D perhaps TRBD2 (5 bases). V dropped 0 bases and J dropped 0 bases, with 10 bases sitting between them. Germline CDR1 reads SGDLS; CDR2 reads YYNGEE. The CDR3 is 15 residues long. The CDR3 sequence is CASSVDPGNSYEQYF. DNA of the CDR3: TGTGCCAGCAGCGTAGATCCGGGAAACTCCTACGAGCAGTACTTC.

In its sample, this clonotype was seen many times. The V gene is TRBV27, the J gene TRBJ2-7, with 8 bases fitting TRBD1. Looked up from germline, CDR1 is MNHEY and CDR2 is SMNVEV (reference sequence). Losses at the gene ends were 2 bases for V and 2 bases for J; bases not matched to a gene: 8. The CDR3 extends over 16 amino acids. The CDR3: CASSLTPDRAPYEQYF. The CDR3 nucleotides are TGTGCCAGCAGTTTAACTCCGGACAGGGCCCCCTACGAGCAGTACTTC.

This clonotype was seen many times. The V call is TRBV4-2, the J call TRBJ2-7; a weak D match, TRBD1 (9 bases). The V and J ends lost 0 bases and 3 bases respectively, with 15 bases between them. Germline lookup yields CDR1 LGHNA and CDR2 YNFKEQ. CDR3 length: 16 residues. The CDR3 sequence is CASSQDSGDRDYEQYF. CDR3 in DNA: TGTGCCAGCAGCCAAGATAGCGGGGACAGGGACTACGAGCAGTACTTC.

In regard to this clonotype: A junction end diverges from the germline sequence, so it may reflect a read error. The chain employs TRBV11-3 and TRBJ2-7; either TRBD1 or TRBD2 may supply D (6 bases each). Germline assignment: CDR1 SGHNT and CDR2 YENEEA. The CDR3 length is 11 residues. The CDR3 DNA reads as TGTGCCAGCAGGTCTGGGGGGCCTTCCTTCTTC. Translating it yields CASRSGGPSFF.

This sequence joins TRBV28 and TRBJ2-1; TRBD2 matches 7 bases. V shed 10 bases and J 1 base; nucleotides not matched to a gene: 10. CDR3 size: 15 residues. Per the germline V gene, CDR1 is MDHEN and CDR2 is SYDVKM. In DNA form, the CDR3 reads TGTGCCACCCTCCCCCCCGGGGGGTCCTACAATGAGCAGTTCTTC. Translating gives CATLPPGGSYNEQFF.